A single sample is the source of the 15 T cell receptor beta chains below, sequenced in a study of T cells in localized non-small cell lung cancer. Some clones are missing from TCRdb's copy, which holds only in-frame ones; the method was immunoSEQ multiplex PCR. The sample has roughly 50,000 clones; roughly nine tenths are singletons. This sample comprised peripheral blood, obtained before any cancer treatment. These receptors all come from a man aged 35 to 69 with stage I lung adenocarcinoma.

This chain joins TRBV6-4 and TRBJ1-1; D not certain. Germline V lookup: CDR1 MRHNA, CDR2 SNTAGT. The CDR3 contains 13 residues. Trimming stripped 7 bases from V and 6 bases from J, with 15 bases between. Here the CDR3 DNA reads TGTGCCAGCATACGGGCCAGAAAGGCTGAAGCTTTCTTT. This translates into CASIRARKAEAFF.

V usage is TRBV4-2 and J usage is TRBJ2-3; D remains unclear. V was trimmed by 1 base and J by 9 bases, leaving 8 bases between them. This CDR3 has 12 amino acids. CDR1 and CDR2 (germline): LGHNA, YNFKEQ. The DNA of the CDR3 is TGTGCCAGCAGCCAAGGGTCGGGCACGCAGTATTTT. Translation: CASSQGSGTQYF.

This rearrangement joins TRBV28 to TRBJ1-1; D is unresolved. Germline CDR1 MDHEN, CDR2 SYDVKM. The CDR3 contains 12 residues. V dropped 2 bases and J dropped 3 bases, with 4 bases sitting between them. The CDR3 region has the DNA TGTGCCAGCAGTTTAACAGACACTGAAGCTTTCTTT. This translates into CASSLTDTEAFF.

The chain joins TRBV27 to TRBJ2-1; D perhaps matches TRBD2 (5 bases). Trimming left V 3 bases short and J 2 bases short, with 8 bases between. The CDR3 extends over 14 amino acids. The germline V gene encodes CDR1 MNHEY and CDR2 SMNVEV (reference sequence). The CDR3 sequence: CASSFRGPYNEQFF. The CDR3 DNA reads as TGTGCCAGCAGTTTTCGCGGGCCCTACAATGAGCAGTTCTTC.

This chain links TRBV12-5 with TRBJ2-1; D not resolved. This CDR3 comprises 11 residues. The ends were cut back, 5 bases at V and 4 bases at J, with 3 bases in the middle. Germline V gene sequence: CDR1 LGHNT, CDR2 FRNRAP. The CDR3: CASGLYNEQFF. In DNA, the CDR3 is TGTGCTAGTGGTCTATACAATGAGCAGTTCTTC.

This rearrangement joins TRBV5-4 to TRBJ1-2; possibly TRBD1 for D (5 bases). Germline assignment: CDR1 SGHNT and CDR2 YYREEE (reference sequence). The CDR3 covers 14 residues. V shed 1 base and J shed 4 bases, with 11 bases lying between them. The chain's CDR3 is CASSLSRGSYGYTF. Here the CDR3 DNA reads TGTGCCAGCAGCTTGTCGAGGGGTTCCTATGGCTACACCTTC. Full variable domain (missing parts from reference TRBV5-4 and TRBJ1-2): ETGVTQSPTHLIKTRGQQVTLRCSSQSGHNTVSWYQQALGQGPQFIFQYYREEENGRGNFPPRFSGLQFPNYSSELNVNALELDDSALYLCASSLSRGSYGYTFGSGTRLTVV.

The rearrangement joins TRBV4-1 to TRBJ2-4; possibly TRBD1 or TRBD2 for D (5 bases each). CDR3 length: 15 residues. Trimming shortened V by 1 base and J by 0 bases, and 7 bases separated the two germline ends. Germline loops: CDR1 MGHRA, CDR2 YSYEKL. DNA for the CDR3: TGCGCCAGCAGCCAAGCGGGGCTAGCCAAAAACATTCAGTACTTC. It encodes CASSQAGLAKNIQYF.

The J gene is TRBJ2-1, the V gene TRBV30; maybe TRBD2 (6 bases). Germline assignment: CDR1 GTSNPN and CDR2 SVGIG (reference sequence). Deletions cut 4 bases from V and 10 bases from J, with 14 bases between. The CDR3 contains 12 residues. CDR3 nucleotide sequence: TGTGCCTGGAACGCGGCGGGATACGAGCAGTTCTTC. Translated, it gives CAWNAAGYEQFF. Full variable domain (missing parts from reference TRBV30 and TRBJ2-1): SQTIHQWPATLVQPVGSPLSLECTVEGTSNPNLYWYRQAAGRGLQLLFYSVGIGQISSEVPQNLSASRPQDRQFILSSKKLLLSDSGFYLCAWNAAGYEQFFGPGTRLTVL.

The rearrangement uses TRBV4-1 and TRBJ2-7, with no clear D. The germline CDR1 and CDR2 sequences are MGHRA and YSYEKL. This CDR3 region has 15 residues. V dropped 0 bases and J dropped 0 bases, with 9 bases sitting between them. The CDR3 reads CASSQDPGPSYEQYF. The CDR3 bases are TGCGCCAGCAGCCAAGACCCGGGCCCCTCCTACGAGCAGTACTTC.

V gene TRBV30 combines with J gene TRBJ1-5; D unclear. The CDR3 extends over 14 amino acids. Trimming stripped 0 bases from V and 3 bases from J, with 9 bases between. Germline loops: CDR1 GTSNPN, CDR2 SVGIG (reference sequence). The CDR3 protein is CAWSVAGPNQPQHF. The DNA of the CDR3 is TGTGCCTGGAGTGTAGCGGGCCCCAATCAGCCCCAGCATTTT.

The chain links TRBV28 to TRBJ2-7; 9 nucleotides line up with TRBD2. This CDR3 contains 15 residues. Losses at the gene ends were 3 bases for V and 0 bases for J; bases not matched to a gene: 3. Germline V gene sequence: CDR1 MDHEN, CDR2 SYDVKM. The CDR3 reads CASSFSGRSSYEQYF. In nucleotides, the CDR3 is TGTGCCAGCAGTTTTAGCGGGAGAAGCTCCTACGAGCAGTACTTC.

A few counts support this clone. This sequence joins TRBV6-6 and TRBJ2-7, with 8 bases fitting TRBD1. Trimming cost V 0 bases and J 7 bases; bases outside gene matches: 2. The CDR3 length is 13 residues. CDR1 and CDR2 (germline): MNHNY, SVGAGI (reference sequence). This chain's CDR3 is CASSYSTGDEQYF. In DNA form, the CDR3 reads TGTGCCAGCAGTTACTCGACAGGGGATGAGCAGTACTTC.

The CDR3 reads CASRRRGLSNQPQHF. For the CDR3, the DNA is TGTGCCAGCAGAAGAAGGGGGCTCAGCAATCAGCCCCAGCATTTT. The rearrangement links TRBV6-5 to TRBJ1-5; 7 bases map to TRBD1. Germline CDR1 is MNHEY and CDR2 is SVGAGI. With 6 bases clipped from V and 1 base from J, the junction kept 6 bases outside the gene matches. This CDR3 region has 15 residues.

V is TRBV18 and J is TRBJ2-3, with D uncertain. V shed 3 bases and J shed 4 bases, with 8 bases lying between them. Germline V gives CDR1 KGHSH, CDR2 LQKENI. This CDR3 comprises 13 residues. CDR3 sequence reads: CASSPLVSDTQYF. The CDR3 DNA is TGTGCCAGCTCACCTCTAGTCTCAGATACGCAGTATTTT.

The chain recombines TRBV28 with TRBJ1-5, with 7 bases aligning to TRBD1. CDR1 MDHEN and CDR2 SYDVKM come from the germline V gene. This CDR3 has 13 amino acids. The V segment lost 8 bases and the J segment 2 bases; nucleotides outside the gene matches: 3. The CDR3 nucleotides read TGTGCCAGCTCCGGGACAGGCAATCAGCCCCAGCATTTT. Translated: CASSGTGNQPQHF.